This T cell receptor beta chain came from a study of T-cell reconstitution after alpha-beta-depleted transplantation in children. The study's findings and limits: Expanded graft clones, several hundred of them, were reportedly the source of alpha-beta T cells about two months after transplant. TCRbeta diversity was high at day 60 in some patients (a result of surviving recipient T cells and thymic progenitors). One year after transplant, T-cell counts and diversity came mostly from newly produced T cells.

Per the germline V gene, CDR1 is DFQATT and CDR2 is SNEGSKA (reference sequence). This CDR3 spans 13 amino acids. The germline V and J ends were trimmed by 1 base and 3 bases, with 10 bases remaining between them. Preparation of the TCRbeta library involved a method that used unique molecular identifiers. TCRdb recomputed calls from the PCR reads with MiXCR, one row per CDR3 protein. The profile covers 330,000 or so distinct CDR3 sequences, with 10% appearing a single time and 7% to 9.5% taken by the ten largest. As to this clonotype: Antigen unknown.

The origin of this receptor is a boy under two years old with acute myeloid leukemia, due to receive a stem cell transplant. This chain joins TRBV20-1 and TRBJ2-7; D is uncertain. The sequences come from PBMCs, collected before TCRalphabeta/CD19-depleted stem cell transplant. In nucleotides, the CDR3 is TGCAGTGCTAGAGTCCAGGCTAGCTACGAGCAGTACTTC. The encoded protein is CSARVQASYEQYF.